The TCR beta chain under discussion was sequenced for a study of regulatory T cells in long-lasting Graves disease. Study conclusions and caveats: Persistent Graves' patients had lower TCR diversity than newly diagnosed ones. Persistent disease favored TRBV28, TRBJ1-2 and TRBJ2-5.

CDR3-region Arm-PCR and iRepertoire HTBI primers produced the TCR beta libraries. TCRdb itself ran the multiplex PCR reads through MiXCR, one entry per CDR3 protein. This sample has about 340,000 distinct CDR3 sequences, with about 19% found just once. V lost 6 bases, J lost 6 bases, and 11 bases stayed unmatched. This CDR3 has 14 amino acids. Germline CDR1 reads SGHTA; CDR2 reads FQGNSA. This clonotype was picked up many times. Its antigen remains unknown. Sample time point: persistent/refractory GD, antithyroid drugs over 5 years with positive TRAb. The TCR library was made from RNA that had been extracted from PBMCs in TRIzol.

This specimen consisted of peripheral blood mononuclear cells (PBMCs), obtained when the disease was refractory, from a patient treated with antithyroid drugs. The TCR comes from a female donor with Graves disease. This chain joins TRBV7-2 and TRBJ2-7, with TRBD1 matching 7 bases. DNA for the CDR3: TGTGCCAGCAGACTTCGGACAGGTCACGGCGAGCAGTACTTC. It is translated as CASRLRTGHGEQYF.